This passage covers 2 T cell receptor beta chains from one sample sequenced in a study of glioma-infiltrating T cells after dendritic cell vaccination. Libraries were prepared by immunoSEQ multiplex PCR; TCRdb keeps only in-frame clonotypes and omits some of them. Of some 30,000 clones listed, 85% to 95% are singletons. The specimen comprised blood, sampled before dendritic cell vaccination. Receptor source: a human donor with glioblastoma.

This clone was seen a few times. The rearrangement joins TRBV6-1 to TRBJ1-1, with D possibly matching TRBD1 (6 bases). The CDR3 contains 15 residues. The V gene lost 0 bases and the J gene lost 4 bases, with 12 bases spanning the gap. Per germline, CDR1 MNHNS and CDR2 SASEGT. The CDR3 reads CASSEARAGVTEAFF. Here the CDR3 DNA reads TGTGCCAGCAGTGAAGCGCGGGCAGGGGTCACTGAAGCTTTCTTT.

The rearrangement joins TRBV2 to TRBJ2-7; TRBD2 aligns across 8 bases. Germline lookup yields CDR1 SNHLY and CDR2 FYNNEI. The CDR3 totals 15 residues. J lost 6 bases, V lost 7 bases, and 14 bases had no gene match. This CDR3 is CASTWGQRGTGEQYF. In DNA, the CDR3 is TGTGCCAGCACTTGGGGCCAGCGGGGGACGGGCGAGCAGTACTTC.